This T cell receptor (beta chain) was identified during a study of cytomegalovirus exposure and HLA in healthy donors. PCR amplification relied on 60 Vbeta primers (plus 13 Jbeta primers). TCRdb's table, derived via immunoSEQ multiplex PCR, lists solely in-frame clones and lacks some. This table holds over 150,000 clones, roughly 85% found once. The study's findings and limits: It was only CMV serostatus that was available as immune exposure information.

This clone was detected once. No antigen is known for it. This CDR3 is built from 13 residues. CDR1 and CDR2 (germline): SGHRS, YFSETQ. Trimming removed 5 bases from V and 0 bases from J, with 9 bases in between. The receptor comes from a male donor in good health and CMV-seropositive. The sample consisted of PBMCs. The chain carries TRBV5-1 and TRBJ2-7, with D hard to call. CDR3 DNA sequence: TGCGCCAGCAGGCTATCCCGCTCCTACGAGCAGTACTTC. Amino acid sequence: CASRLSRSYEQYF.